This entry describes one TCR beta chain. No antigen is known for it. The CDR3 is 15 amino acids. V gave up 5 bases and J gave up 5 bases, with 17 bases separating them. Per the germline V gene, CDR1 is PRHDT and CDR2 is FYEKMQ (reference sequence). Assay: immunoSEQ multiplex PCR; the TCRdb copy retains only in-frame clones and omits some. The sample contains tens of thousands of clones, roughly 90% of which appear only once. This sample was included in a study of OX40 agonist ivuxolimab in advanced cancers. Study information: Patients were given ivuxolimab, an antibody that agonizes OX40 (CD134). Study conclusions and caveats: The study observed clonal expansion of CD4+ and CD8+ blood T cells by week 6 at 0.1 to 3.0 mg/kg. Expanded clones belonging to CD8+ T cells outnumbered, on average, those of CD4+.

Source: CD4+ or CD8+ T cells sorted from blood, taken in a trial of the OX40 agonist ivuxolimab. The chain joins TRBV13 to TRBJ2-3; D assignment may be TRBD1 or TRBD2 (5 bases each). This receptor was identified in an adult with an advanced solid tumor such as melanoma, head and neck, liver or kidney cancer. Written as DNA, the CDR3 is TGTGCCAGCAGCCCCGCCGGGACCAACGGAGATACGCAGTATTTT. Translated: CASSPAGTNGDTQYF.